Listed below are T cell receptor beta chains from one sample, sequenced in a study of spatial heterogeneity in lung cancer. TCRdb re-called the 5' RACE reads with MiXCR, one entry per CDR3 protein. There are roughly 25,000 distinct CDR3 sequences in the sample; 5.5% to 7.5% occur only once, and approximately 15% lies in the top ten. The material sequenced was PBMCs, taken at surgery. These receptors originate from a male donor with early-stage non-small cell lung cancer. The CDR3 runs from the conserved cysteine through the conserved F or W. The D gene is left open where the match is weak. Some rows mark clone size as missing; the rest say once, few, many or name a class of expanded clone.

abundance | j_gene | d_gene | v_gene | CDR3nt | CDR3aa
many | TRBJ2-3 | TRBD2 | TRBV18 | TGTGCCAGCTCAGTCGGGACTAGAGGAGATACGCAGTATTTT | CASSVGTRGDTQYF
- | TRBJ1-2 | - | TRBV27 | TGTGCCAGCAGTTATGAAGGACGGGGCAGGGGATCTGGCTACACCTTC | CASSYEGRGRGSGYTF
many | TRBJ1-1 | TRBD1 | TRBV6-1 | TGTGCCAGCACCTTAACAGGGGTTAACACTGAAGCTTTCTTT | CASTLTGVNTEAFF
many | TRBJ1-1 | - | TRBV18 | TGTGCCAGCGTGGGACAGAACACTGAAGCTTTCTTT | CASVGQNTEAFF
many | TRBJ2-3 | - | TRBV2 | TGTGCCAGCAGTGGTAGGGGAGATACGCAGTATTTT | CASSGRGDTQYF
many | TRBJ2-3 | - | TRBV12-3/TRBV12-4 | TGTGCCAGCAGTTTAGGGGGGTTGACGAGCACAGATACGCAGTATTTT | CASSLGGLTSTDTQYF
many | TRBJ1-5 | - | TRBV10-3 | TGTGCCATCAGCAAAACAGCTTTCAATCAGCCCCAGCATTTT | CAISKTAFNQPQHF
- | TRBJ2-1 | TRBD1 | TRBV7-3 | TGTGCCAGCAGTTTAAGGGGGCAGGGGACCTACAATGAGCAGTTCTTC | CASSLRGQGTYNEQFF
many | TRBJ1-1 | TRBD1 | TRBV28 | TGTGCCAGCAGTAGGACAGGGGCGAGGGCTGAAGCTTTCTTT | CASSRTGARAEAFF
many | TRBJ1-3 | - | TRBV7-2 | TGTGCCAGCAGCCCTATAGGTCCGAATACCTCTGGAAACACCATATATTTT | CASSPIGPNTSGNTIYF
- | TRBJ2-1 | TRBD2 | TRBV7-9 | TGTGCCAGCAGCACCACGACTAGCGGGAGCTATCTCAATGAGCAGTTCTTC | CASSTTTSGSYLNEQFF
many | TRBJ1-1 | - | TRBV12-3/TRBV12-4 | TGTGCCAGCAGCAAAGTAACTGAAGCTTTCTTT | CASSKVTEAFF
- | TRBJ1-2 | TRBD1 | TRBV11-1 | TGTGCCAGCACAGGGACAGGGGGCGATTTGTTTGGCTACACCTTC | CASTGTGGDLFGYTF
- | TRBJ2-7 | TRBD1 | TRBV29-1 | TGCAGCGTTTCGGGACAGGGGGTCTCCTACGAGCAGTACTTC | CSVSGQGVSYEQYF
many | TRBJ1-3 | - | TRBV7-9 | TGTGCCAGCAGCTTAAACAGGGACCACACCATATATTTT | CASSLNRDHTIYF
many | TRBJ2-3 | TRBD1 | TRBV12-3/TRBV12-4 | TGTGCCAGCAGCGGGACAGGGTCCACAGATACGCAGTATTTT | CASSGTGSTDTQYF
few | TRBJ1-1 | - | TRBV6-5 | TGTGCCAGCAGCCGCATCCAGGGGCGGACTGAAGCTTTCTTT | CASSRIQGRTEAFF
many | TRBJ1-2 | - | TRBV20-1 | TGCAGTGCTAGACGACAGGACTATGGCTACACCTTC | CSARRQDYGYTF
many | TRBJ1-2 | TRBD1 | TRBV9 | TGTGCCAGCAGCCTAATGGCGACAGGGAACTATGGCTACACCTTC | CASSLMATGNYGYTF
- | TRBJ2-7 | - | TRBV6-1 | TGTGCCAGCAGTTCGAAAGACGGCTACGAGCAGTACTTC | CASSSKDGYEQYF
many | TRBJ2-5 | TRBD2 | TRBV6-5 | TGTGCCAGCAGCGCAACGGGGGGCCAAGAGACCCAGTACTTC | CASSATGGQETQYF
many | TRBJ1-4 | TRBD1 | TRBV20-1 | TGCAGTGCGTCGTCAGGGGGCAATGAAAAACTGTTTTTT | CSASSGGNEKLFF
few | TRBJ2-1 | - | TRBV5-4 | TGTGCCAGCAACCCATCAGCGGACCTTAGGGAGCAGTTCTTC | CASNPSADLREQFF
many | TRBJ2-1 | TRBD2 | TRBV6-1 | TGTGCCAGCAGAGGACTAGCGGGAGCTAACTCCTACAATGAGCAGTTCTTC | CASRGLAGANSYNEQFF
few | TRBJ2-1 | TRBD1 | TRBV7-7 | TGTGCTAGCAGCCGGGACAGGGCCAATGAGCAGTTCTTC | CASSRDRANEQFF
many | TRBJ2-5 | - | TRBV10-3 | TGTGCCATCAGCGAAGAGGGGGACGGGACCCAGTACTTC | CAISEEGDGTQYF
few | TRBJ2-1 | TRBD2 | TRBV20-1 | TGCAGTGTTGGGACTAGCGGGTCGAGCTCCTACAATGAGCAGTTCTTC | CSVGTSGSSSYNEQFF
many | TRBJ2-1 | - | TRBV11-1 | TGTGCCAGCAGCCTTCAGGGATACAATGAGCAGTTCTTC | CASSLQGYNEQFF
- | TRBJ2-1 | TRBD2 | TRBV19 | TGTGCCAGCAGACTAGCGGGCAGTGATGAGCAGTTCTTC | CASRLAGSDEQFF
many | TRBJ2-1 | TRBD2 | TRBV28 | TGTGCCAGCAGTTGGGGACTAGCGGACTACAATGAGCAGTTCTTC | CASSWGLADYNEQFF
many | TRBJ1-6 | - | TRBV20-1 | TGCAGTGCCAGCAACACAGGGCTAAGCTCCTATAATTCACCCCTCCACTTT | CSASNTGLSSYNSPLHF
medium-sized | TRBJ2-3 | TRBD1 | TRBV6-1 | TGTGCCAGCAGTGTTGGGACAGGGCTGAGCACAGATACGCAGTATTTT | CASSVGTGLSTDTQYF
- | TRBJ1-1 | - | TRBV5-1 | TGCGCCAGCAGCTCGGGGGACACTGAAGCTTTCTTT | CASSSGDTEAFF
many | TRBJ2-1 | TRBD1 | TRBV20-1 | TGCAGTGGGACAGGGGCCGGCAATGAGCAGTTCTTC | CSGTGAGNEQFF
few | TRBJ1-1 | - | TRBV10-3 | TGTGCCATCAAGGGGACGGAGAACACTGAAGCTTTCTTT | CAIKGTENTEAFF
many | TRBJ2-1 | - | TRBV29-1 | TGCAGCGCGATAAGGGGGTTATCTAACAATGAGCAGTTCTTC | CSAIRGLSNNEQFF
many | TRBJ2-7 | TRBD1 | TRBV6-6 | TGTGCCAGCAGTTCCCAGGGGGACAGGGCGGAGCAGTACTTC | CASSSQGDRAEQYF
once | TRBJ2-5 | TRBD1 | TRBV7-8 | TGTGCCAGCAGCTCTTTACCCGGGACAGCCCTGGCCCAGTACTTC | CASSSLPGTALAQYF
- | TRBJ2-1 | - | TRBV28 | TGTGCCAGCAGCTTGGTATCGGACTCCTACAATGAGCAGTTCTTC | CASSLVSDSYNEQFF
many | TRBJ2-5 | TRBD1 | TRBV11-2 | TGTGCCAGCGGGGACAGCTACCAAGAGACCCAGTACTTC | CASGDSYQETQYF
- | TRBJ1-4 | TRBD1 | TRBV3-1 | TGTGCCAGCCCCGTCCAGGGGGCGTTTTTACCCGAGAATGAAAAACTGTTTTTT | CASPVQGAFLPENEKLFF
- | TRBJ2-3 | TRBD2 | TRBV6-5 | TGTGCCAGCAGCTTAGCGGGAGGGCCCCCAGATACGCAGTATTTT | CASSLAGGPPDTQYF
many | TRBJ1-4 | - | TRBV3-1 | TGTGCCAGCAGCCCTGAGGGGTCTGCTGAAAAACTGTTTTTT | CASSPEGSAEKLFF
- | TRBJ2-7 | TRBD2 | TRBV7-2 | TGTGCCAGCAGCCTCCTGGGCCTAGCGGGGGAGGAGCAGTACTTC | CASSLLGLAGEEQYF
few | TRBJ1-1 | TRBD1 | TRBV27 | TGTGCCAGCAGACCGGGACAGGCATTGAACACTGAAGCTTTCTTT | CASRPGQALNTEAFF
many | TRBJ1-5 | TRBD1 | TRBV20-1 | TGCAGTGCAACTACAGGGGTGCGCAATCAGCCCCAGCATTTT | CSATTGVRNQPQHF
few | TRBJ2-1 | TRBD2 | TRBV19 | TGTGCCAGTAGGGAATTAGCGGGAATAAGCAATGAGCAGTTCTTC | CASRELAGISNEQFF
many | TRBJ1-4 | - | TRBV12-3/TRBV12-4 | TGTGCCAGCAGTTTTGAGCGAGGGGATGAAAAACTGTTTTTT | CASSFERGDEKLFF
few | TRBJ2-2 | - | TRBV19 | TGTGCCAGTAGTATAGATCGTGAGACACTGAACACCGGGGAGCTGTTTTTT | CASSIDRETLNTGELFF
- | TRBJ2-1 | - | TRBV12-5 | TGTGCTAGTGGCCCAGCCAGCAATGAGCAGTTCTTC | CASGPASNEQFF
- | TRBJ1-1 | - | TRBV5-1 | TGCGCCAGCAGCCTGAACATGGACACTGAAGCTTTCTTT | CASSLNMDTEAFF
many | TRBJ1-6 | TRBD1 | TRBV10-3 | TGTGCCTCCCAGGGGGCAGATTCACCCCTCCACTTT | CASQGADSPLHF
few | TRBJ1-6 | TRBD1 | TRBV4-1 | TGCGCCAGCAGCCAAGTTTCCGGGACAGGGGTTTGGGATTCACCCCTCCACTTT | CASSQVSGTGVWDSPLHF
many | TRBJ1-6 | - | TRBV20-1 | TGCAGTGCTAGGGCCCCCGGTCAGGGGAATTCACCCCTCCACTTT | CSARAPGQGNSPLHF
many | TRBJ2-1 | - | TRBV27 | TGTGCCAGCAGTACCTACTACAATGAGCAGTTCTTC | CASSTYYNEQFF
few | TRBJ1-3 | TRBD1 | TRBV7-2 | TGTGCCAGCAGATTTGGACAGGGGTGGAACACCATATATTTT | CASRFGQGWNTIYF